Shown below are 7 T cell receptor beta chains from a single sample sequenced in a study of cytomegalovirus exposure and HLA in healthy donors. The primer mix had 60 Vbeta and 13 Jbeta primers. Using immunoSEQ multiplex PCR, the repertoire was profiled, and TCRdb retains in-frame clones only, with some absent. This sample carries 78,000 or so clones, roughly 84% of them seen once, and the ten largest clones take roughly 2.4%. Sequenced sample: PBMCs. Receptor source: a woman aged 45-65 years in good health and CMV-seronegative.

This chain connects TRBV28 to TRBJ2-4; D call uncertain. CDR3 length: 12 residues. Trimming removed 5 bases at V and 3 bases at J, with 5 bases between. Germline V CDR1 and CDR2: MDHEN, SYDVKM. The CDR3 region is CASSTDKNIQYF. In DNA, the CDR3 is TGTGCCAGCAGTACTGACAAAAACATTCAGTACTTC. Full variable domain (missing parts from reference TRBV28 and TRBJ2-4): DVKVTQSSRYLVKRTGEKVFLECVQDMDHENMFWYRQDPGLGLRLIYFSYDVKMKEKGDIPEGYSVSREKKERFSLILESASTNQTSMYLCASSTDKNIQYFGAGTRLSVL.

V is TRBV4-2 and J is TRBJ2-3; 12 bases fit TRBD2. The V gene end was trimmed by 4 bases and the J gene end by 5 bases; junction bases not matched to a gene: 10. Germline CDR1 reads LGHNA; CDR2 reads YNFKEQ. The CDR3 contains 17 residues. This chain's CDR3 is CASSRMPSGGEGDTQYF. The CDR3 DNA follows: TGTGCCAGCAGCCGTATGCCTAGCGGGGGGGAGGGAGATACGCAGTATTTT.

The chain uses TRBV18 and TRBJ1-1; TRBD1 might be the D (6 bases). Germline V gene sequence: CDR1 KGHSH, CDR2 LQKENI. The CDR3 is 15 amino acids. V lost 0 bases and J lost 5, with 13 bases in between. The chain's CDR3 is CASSPPRGARTEAFF. The DNA for the CDR3 is TGTGCCAGCTCACCACCGCGGGGGGCGCGTACTGAAGCTTTCTTT. The variable domain in full, completed from reference TRBV18 and TRBJ1-1, reads NAGVMQNPRHLVRRRGQEARLRCSPMKGHSHVYWYRQLPEEGLKFMVYLQKENIIDESGMPKERFSAEFPKEGPSILRIQQVVRGDSAAYFCASSPPRGARTEAFFGQGTRLTVV.

The chain has TRBV4-1 and TRBJ1-1, with no clear D. Per germline, CDR1 MGHRA and CDR2 YSYEKL. The CDR3 length is 14 residues. V was shortened by 1 base and J by 0 bases, with 6 bases between the two germline ends. CDR3 DNA sequence: TGCGCCAGCAGCCAAGTCGTTCTGAACACTGAAGCTTTCTTT. Translating gives CASSQVVLNTEAFF.

This chain connects TRBV5-1 to TRBJ2-3, with D possibly TRBD1 on 6 matching bases. Germline V gene lookup returns CDR1 SGHRS and CDR2 YFSETQ. V shed 0 bases and J shed 0 bases, with 23 bases lying between them. The CDR3 length is 20 residues. In nucleotides, the CDR3 is TGCGCCAGCAGCTTGGGCGTACGACAGGTCCCGCCCTCTAGCACAGATACGCAGTATTTT. It encodes CASSLGVRQVPPSSTDTQYF.

The chain couples TRBV7-3 to TRBJ2-1, with 11 nucleotides matching TRBD2. Germline CDR1 and CDR2: SGHTA and FQGTGA. V lost 11 bases to trimming and J lost 9 bases; unmatched junction nucleotides: 6. This CDR3 is built from 12 residues. CDR3 DNA sequence: TGTGCCTCCGGACTAGCGGGTGGTGAGCAGTTCTTC. It translates to CASGLAGGEQFF.

V and J are TRBV6-6 and TRBJ2-1; 7 bases are shared with TRBD2. CDR1 and CDR2 (germline): MNHNY, SVGAGI (reference sequence). The CDR3 totals 15 residues. Trimming removed 4 bases from V and 3 bases from J; junction bases left unmatched: 6. The CDR3 sequence is CASSSSRDYYNEQFF. The CDR3 DNA sequence: TGTGCCAGCAGTTCCTCCCGGGACTACTACAATGAGCAGTTCTTC.